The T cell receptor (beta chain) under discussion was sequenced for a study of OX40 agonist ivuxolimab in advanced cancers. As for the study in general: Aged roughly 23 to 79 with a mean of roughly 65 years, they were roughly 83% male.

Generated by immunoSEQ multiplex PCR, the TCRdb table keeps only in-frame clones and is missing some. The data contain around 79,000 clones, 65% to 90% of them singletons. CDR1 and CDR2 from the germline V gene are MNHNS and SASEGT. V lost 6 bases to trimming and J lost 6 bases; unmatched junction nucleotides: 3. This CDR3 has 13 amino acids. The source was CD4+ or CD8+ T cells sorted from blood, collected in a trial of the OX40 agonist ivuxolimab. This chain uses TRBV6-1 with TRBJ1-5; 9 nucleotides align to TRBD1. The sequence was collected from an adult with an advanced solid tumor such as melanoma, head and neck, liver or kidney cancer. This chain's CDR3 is CASSVDRGQPQHF. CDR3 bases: TGTGCCAGCAGCGTGGACAGGGGTCAGCCCCAGCATTTT.